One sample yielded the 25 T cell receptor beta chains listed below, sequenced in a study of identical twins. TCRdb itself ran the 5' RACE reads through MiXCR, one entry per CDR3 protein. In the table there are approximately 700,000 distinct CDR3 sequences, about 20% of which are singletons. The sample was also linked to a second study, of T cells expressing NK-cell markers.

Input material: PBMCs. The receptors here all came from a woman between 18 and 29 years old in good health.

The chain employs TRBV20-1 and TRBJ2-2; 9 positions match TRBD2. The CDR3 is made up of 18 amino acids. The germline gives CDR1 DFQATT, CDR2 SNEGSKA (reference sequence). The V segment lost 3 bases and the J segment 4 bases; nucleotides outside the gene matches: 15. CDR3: CSASFWDPGTSTTGELFF. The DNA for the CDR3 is TGCAGTGCTAGTTTTTGGGATCCCGGGACTAGCACCACCGGGGAGCTGTTTTTT.

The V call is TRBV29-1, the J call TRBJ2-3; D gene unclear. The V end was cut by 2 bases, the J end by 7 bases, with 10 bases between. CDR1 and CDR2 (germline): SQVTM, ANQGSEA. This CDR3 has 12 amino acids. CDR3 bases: TGCAGCGTTGAAAATTCCGCAAATACGCAGTATTTT. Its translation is CSVENSANTQYF.

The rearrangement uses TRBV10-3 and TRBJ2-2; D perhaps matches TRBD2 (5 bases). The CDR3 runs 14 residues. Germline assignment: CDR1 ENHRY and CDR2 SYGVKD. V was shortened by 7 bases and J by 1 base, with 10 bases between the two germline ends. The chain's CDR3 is CAITLGLNTGELFF. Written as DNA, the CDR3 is TGTGCCATCACGTTAGGACTGAACACCGGGGAGCTGTTTTTT.

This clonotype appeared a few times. The CDR3 sequence: CASSYDNPAYNEQFF. The CDR3 DNA is TGTGCCAGCAGTTACGACAATCCCGCCTACAATGAGCAGTTCTTC. The chain employs TRBV6-2 or TRBV6-3 and TRBJ2-1; D is undetermined. CDR1 and CDR2 (germline): MNHEY, SVGEGT. The CDR3 consists of 15 residues. V lost 2 bases and J lost 2, with 10 bases in between.

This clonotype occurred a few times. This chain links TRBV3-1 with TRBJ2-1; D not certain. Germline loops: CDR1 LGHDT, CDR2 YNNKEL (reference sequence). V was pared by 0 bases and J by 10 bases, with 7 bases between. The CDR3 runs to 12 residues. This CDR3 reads CASSQESGEQFF. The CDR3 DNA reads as TGTGCCAGCAGCCAAGAATCCGGGGAGCAGTTCTTC.

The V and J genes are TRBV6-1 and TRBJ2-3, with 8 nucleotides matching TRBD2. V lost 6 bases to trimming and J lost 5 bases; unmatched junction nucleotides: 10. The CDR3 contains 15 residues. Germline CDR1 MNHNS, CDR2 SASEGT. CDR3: CASRRTSGGGDTQYF. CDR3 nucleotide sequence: TGTGCCAGCAGGCGAACTAGCGGAGGGGGAGATACGCAGTATTTT.

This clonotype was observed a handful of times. Here the CDR3 reads CSAIIAGVADTQYF. The CDR3 bases are TGCAGTGCTATTATAGCGGGAGTTGCAGATACGCAGTATTTT. The gene calls are TRBV20-1 and TRBJ2-3; 9 bases match TRBD2. Per the germline V gene, CDR1 is DFQATT and CDR2 is SNEGSKA (reference sequence). The CDR3 covers 14 residues. The V segment lost 4 bases and the J segment 4 bases; nucleotides outside the gene matches: 6.

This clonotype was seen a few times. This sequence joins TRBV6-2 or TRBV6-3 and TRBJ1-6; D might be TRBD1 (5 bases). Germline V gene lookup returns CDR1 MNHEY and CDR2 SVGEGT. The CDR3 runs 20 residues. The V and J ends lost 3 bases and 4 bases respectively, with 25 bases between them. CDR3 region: CASSYAYVLDSKIYNSPLHF. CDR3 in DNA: TGTGCCAGCAGTTATGCTTATGTCCTCGACAGCAAGATTTATAATTCACCCCTCCACTTT.

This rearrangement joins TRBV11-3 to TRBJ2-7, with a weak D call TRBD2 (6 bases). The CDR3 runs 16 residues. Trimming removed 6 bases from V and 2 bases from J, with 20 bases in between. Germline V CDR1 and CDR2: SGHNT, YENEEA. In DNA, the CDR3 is TGTGCCAGCAGTCCAGCGGGTGGGGTAAACACCTACGAGCAGTACTTC. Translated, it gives CASSPAGGVNTYEQYF.

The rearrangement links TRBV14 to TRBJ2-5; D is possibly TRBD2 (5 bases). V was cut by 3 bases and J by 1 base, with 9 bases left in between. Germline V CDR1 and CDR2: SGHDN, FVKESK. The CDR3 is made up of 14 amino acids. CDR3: CASSHLGVQETQYF. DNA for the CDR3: TGTGCCAGCAGCCACCTCGGGGTCCAAGAGACCCAGTACTTC.

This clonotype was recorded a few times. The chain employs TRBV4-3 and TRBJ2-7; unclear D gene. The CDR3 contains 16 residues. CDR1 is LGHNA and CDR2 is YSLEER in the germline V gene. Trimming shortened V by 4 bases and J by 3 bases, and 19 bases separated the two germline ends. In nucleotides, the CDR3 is TGCGCCAGCAGCCTAGACGTACAAATATTTCGCTACGAGCAGTACTTC. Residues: CASSLDVQIFRYEQYF.

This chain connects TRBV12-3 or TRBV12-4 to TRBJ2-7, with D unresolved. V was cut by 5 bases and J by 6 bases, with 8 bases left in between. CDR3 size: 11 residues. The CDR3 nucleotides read TGTGCCAGCAGTACCCTCCTCGAGCAGTACTTC. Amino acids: CASSTLLEQYF.

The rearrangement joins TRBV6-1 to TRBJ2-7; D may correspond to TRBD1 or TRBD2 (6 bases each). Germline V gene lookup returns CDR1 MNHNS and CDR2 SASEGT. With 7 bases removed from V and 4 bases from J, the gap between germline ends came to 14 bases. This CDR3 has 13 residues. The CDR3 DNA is TGTGCCAGCATCGCTGGCGGGACATACGAGCAGTACTTC. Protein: CASIAGGTYEQYF.

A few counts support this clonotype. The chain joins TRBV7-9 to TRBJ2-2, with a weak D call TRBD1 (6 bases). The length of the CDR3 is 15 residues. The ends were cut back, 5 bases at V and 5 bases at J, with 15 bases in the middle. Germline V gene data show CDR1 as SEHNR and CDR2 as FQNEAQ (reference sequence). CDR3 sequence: CASSPTGSPTGELFF. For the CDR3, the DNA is TGTGCCAGCAGCCCAACAGGGAGTCCAACCGGGGAGCTGTTTTTT.

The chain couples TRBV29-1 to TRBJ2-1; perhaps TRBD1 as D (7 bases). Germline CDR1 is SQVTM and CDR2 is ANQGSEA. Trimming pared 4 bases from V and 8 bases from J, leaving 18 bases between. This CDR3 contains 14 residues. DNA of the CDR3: TGCAGCGTTGTGTGGATGGAGGGGGCCCATGAGCAGTTCTTC. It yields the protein CSVVWMEGAHEQFF.

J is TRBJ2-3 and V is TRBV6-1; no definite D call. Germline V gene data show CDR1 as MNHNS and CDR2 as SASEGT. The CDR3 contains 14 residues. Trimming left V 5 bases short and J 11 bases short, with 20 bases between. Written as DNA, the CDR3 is TGTGCCAGCAGTAAAATGACCCTAGGATCGAGGCAGTATTTT. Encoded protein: CASSKMTLGSRQYF.

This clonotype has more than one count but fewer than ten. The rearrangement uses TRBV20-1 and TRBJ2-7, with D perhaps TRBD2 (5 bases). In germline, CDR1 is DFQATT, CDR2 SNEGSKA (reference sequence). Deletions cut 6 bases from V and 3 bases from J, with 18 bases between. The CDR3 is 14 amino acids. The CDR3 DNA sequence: TGCAGTGCCTCCCCCCCCCAGCGGAGCTACGAGCAGTACTTC. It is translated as CSASPPQRSYEQYF.

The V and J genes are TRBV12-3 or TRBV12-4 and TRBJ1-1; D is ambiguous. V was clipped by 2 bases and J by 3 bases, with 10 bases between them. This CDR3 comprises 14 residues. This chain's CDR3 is CASSLNLRDTEAFF. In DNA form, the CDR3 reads TGTGCCAGCAGTTTAAACCTTCGGGACACTGAAGCTTTCTTT.

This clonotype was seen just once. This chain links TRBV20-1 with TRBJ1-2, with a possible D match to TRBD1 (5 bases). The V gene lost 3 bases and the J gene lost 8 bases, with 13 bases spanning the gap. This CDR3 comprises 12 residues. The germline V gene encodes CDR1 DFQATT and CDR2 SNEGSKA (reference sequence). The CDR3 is CSASPGTGGYTF. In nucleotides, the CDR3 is TGCAGTGCTAGCCCGGGGACGGGGGGCTACACCTTC.

The CDR3 loop is CASSVGGGSSYNEQFF. CDR3 coding DNA: TGTGCCAGCAGCGTGGGAGGCGGAAGCTCCTACAATGAGCAGTTCTTC. V gene TRBV9 combines with J gene TRBJ2-1, with a tentative D call TRBD2 (6 bases). The CDR3 consists of 16 residues. The germline V gene encodes CDR1 SGDLS and CDR2 YYNGEE. The V end lost 2 bases, the J end lost 0 bases, and 12 bases lay between the germline ends.

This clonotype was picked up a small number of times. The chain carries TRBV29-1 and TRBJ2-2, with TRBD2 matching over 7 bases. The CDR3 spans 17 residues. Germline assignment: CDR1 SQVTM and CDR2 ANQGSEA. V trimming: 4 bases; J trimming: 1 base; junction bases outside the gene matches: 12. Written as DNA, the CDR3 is TGCAGCGTTGGAGCGGGAAGGCGATCATGGAACACCGGGGAGCTGTTTTTT. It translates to CSVGAGRRSWNTGELFF.

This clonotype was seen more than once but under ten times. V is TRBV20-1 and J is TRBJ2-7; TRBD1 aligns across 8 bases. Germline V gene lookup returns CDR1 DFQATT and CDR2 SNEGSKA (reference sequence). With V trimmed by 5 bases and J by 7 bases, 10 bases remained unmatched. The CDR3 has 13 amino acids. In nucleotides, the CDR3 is TGCAGTGCTCAGGACAGGGACCCAAAAGAGCAGTACTTC. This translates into CSAQDRDPKEQYF.

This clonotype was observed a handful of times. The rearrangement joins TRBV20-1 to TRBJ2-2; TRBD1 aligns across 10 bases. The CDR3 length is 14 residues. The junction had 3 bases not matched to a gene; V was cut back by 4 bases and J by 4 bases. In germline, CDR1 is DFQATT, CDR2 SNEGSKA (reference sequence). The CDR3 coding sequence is TGCAGTGCTATCGGGACAGGGGTCACCGGGGAGCTGTTTTTT. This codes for CSAIGTGVTGELFF.

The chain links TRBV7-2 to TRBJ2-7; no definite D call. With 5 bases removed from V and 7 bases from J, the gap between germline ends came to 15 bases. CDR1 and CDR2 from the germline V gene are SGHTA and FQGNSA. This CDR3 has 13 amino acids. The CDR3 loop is CASSPYEPPEQYF. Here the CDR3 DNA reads TGTGCCAGCAGCCCGTACGAGCCACCAGAGCAGTACTTC.

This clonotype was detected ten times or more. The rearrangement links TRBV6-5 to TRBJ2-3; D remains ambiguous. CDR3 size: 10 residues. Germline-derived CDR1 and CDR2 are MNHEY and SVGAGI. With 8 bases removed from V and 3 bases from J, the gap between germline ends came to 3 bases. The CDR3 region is CASQTDTQYF. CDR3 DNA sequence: TGTGCCAGCCAAACAGATACGCAGTATTTT.